The 10 T cell receptor beta chains reported below all come from one sample, sequenced in a study of shared clonotypes between healthy human individuals. The repertoire was sequenced with immunoSEQ multiplex PCR; TCRdb's copy has only in-frame clones and lacks some. The table lists some 680,000 clones, around 78% of them singletons. Sequenced input: memory CD4+ T cells sorted from blood. Stated subset: CD45RA-negative fraction. The receptors here all came from a woman aged 25 to 39 in good health.

The gene calls are TRBV9 and TRBJ2-3, with D unresolved. The V end lost 0 bases, the J end lost 4 bases, and 9 bases lay between the germline ends. CDR3 size: 14 residues. Germline loops: CDR1 SGDLS, CDR2 YYNGEE. CDR3 DNA sequence: TGTGCCAGCAGCGTAGATGCCGGCGCAGATACGCAGTATTTT. Protein product: CASSVDAGADTQYF. The full variable domain, in which reference TRBV9 and TRBJ2-3 provide the parts outside the CDR3, is DSGVTQTPKHLITATGQRVTLRCSPRSGDLSVYWYQQSLDQGLQFLIQYYNGEERAKGNILERFSAQQFPDLHSELNLSSLELGDSALYFCASSVDAGADTQYFGPGTRLTVL.

V and J are TRBV11-2 and TRBJ1-3; tentative D call: TRBD1 (5 bases). The CDR3 runs 15 residues. The V end lost 5 bases, the J end lost 4 bases, and 15 bases lay between the germline ends. The germline V gene encodes CDR1 SGHAT and CDR2 FQNNGV. In nucleotides, the CDR3 is TGTGCCAGCAGCAATCAGGGACTGCTAGGAAACACCATATATTTT. Encoded protein: CASSNQGLLGNTIYF.

The chain employs TRBV11-2 and TRBJ1-1; a weak D match, TRBD1 (6 bases). The CDR3 runs 13 residues. V was trimmed by 0 bases and J by 11 bases, leaving 13 bases between them. Germline V gives CDR1 SGHAT, CDR2 FQNNGV. CDR3 sequence (DNA): TGTGCCAGCAGCTTAGATCGGGGGCAGGGGGCTTTCTTT. It yields the protein CASSLDRGQGAFF.

This chain uses TRBV7-9 with TRBJ2-3; TRBD1 is a possible D gene (5 bases). The CDR3 contains 14 residues. Germline CDR1 is SEHNR and CDR2 is FQNEAQ (reference sequence). V was shortened by 0 bases and J by 2 bases, with 6 bases between the two germline ends. The DNA for the CDR3 is TGTGCCAGCAGCTTAGCGACAGACACAGATACGCAGTATTTT. It specifies CASSLATDTDTQYF. The entire variable domain, with the rest obtained from reference TRBV7-9 and TRBJ2-3, is as follows: DTGVSQNPRHKITKRGQNVTFRCDPISEHNRLYWYRQTLGQGPEFLTYFQNEAQLEKSRLLSDRFSAERPKGSFSTLEIQRTEQGDSAMYLCASSLATDTDTQYFGPGTRLTVL.

This clone was found once. This sequence joins TRBV11-3 and TRBJ2-5; 9 positions agree with TRBD1. Germline V gene lookup returns CDR1 SGHNT and CDR2 YENEEA. The CDR3 has 14 residues. J was trimmed by 2 bases and V by 4 bases; bases with no gene match: 2. CDR3 residues: CASSSGQGQETQYF. The CDR3 DNA reads as TGTGCCAGCAGCTCGGGACAGGGTCAAGAGACCCAGTACTTC.

This clone was observed a few times. Other DNA sequences in this specimen translate into the identical CDR3. The chain links TRBV2 to TRBJ2-2; D ambiguous. This CDR3 has 14 residues. V lost 4 bases, J lost 1 base, and 7 bases lay in between. CDR1 is SNHLY and CDR2 is FYNNEI in the germline V gene. CDR3 loop: CASSVIRNTGELFF. CDR3 nucleotides: TGTGCCAGCAGTGTTATACGGAACACCGGGGAGCTGTTTTTT. The full variable domain, in which reference TRBV2 and TRBJ2-2 provide the parts outside the CDR3, is EPEVTQTPSHQVTQMGQEVILRCVPISNHLYFYWYRQILGQKVEFLVSFYNNEISEKSEIFDDQFSVERPDGSNFTLKIRSTKLEDSAMYFCASSVIRNTGELFFGEGSRLTVL.

This clone came up once. The chain carries TRBV7-9 and TRBJ1-5; no reliable D call. CDR3 length: 13 amino acids. Trimming shortened V by 1 base and J by 4 bases, and 5 bases separated the two germline ends. The germline gives CDR1 SEHNR, CDR2 FQNEAQ (reference sequence). CDR3 loop: CASSLDRNQPQHF. CDR3 DNA: TGTGCCAGCAGCTTAGACCGGAATCAGCCCCAGCATTTT.

V is TRBV29-1 and J is TRBJ2-7; D is uncertain. Deletions cut 4 bases from V and 0 bases from J, with 10 bases between. This CDR3 has 13 amino acids. CDR1 and CDR2 (germline): SQVTM, ANQGSEA. The CDR3 protein is CSVVYRFSYEQYF. The CDR3 DNA reads as TGCAGCGTTGTTTATCGTTTCTCCTACGAGCAGTACTTC.

Many counts were recorded for this clone. The chain recombines TRBV7-6 with TRBJ2-5; TRBD2 matches 8 bases. The CDR3 covers 16 residues. Unmatched junction bases numbered 11, after V lost 4 bases and J lost 4 bases. Germline loops: CDR1 SGHVS, CDR2 FNYEAQ. The CDR3 DNA reads TGTGCCAGCAGCTCACGGGGGGGGGCCCCTGCAGAGACCCAGTACTTC. This gives the protein CASSSRGGAPAETQYF.

This chain links TRBV30 with TRBJ1-5, with TRBD1 as a possible D gene (5 bases). V lost 0 bases and J lost 4, with 13 bases in between. Germline lookup yields CDR1 GTSNPN and CDR2 SVGIG (reference sequence). The CDR3 spans 15 residues. CDR3 region: CAWSVQTGGNQPQHF. In nucleotides, the CDR3 is TGTGCCTGGAGTGTACAGACGGGGGGGAATCAGCCCCAGCATTTT.